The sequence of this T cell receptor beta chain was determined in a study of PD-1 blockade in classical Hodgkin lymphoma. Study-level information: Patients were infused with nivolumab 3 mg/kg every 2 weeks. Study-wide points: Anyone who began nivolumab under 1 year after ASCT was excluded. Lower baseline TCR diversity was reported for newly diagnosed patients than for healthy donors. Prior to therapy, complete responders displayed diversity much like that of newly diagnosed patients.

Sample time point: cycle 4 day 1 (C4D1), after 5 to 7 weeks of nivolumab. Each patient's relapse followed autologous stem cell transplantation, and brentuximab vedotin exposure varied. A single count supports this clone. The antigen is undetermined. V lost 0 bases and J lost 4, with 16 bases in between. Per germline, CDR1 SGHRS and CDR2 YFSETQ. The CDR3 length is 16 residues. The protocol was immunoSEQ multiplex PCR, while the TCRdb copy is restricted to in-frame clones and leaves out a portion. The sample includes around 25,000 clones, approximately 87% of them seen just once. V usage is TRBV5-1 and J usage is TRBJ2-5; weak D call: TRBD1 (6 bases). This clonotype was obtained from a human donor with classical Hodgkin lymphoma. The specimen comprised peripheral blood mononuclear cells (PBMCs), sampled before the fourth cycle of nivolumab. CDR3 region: CASSLVGGTGIETQYF. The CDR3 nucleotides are TGCGCCAGCAGCTTGGTAGGGGGAACAGGTATAGAGACCCAGTACTTC.